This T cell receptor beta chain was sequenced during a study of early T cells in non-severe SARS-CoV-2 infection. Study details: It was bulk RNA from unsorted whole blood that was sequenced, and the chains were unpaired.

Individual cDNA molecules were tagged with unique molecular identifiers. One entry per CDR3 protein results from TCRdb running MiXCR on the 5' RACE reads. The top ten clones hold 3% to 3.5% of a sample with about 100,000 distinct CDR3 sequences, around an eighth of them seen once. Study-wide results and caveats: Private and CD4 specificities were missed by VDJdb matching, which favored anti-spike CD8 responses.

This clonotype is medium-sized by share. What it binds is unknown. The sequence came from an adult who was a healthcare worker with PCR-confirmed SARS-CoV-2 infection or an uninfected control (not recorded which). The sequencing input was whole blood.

DNA for the CDR3: TGTGCCAGCAGTTTCCCAGGGGGCCGCGACAATGAGCAGTTCTTC. This encodes CASSFPGGRDNEQFF. The V call is TRBV2, the J call TRBJ2-1, with TRBD1 matching over 8 bases. Per germline, CDR1 SNHLY and CDR2 FYNNEI. J was trimmed by 5 bases and V by 5 bases; bases with no gene match: 8. CDR3 length: 15 residues.